Presented here are 12 T cell receptor beta chains from one specimen sequenced in a study of blood T cell repertoires in COVID-19. Sequencing used immunoSEQ multiplex PCR; TCRdb keeps in-frame clones, though not all of them. The sample yields under 300,000 clones, 80% to 90% seen once. The sequenced sample was PBMCs or T cells enriched from blood (not recorded which). The receptors derive from a woman between 18 and 29 years old who had recovered from COVID-19.

This sequence joins TRBV7-9 and TRBJ1-1; TRBD1 matches at 7 bases. With 1 base clipped from V and 6 bases from J, the junction kept 5 bases outside the gene matches. CDR3 length: 14 residues. In germline, CDR1 is SEHNR, CDR2 FQNEAQ (reference sequence). This CDR3 is CASSLEGGASEAFF. In DNA, the CDR3 is TGTGCCAGCAGCTTAGAAGGGGGCGCATCTGAAGCTTTCTTT.

J is TRBJ1-5 and V is TRBV14, with TRBD1 as a possible D gene (5 bases). Trimming removed 1 base at V and 7 bases at J, with 8 bases between. This CDR3 contains 13 residues. Germline CDR1 SGHDN, CDR2 FVKESK. The CDR3 spells CASSQGQGQPQHF. In nucleotides, the CDR3 is TGTGCCAGCAGCCAAGGCCAGGGACAGCCCCAGCATTTT.

V gene TRBV4-1 combines with J gene TRBJ2-7, with D perhaps matching TRBD1 (6 bases). Germline V gene lookup returns CDR1 MGHRA and CDR2 YSYEKL. Trimming took off 4 bases at V and 0 bases at J, with 13 bases between the two ends. This CDR3 region has 15 residues. The chain's CDR3 is CASSPRDKSSYEQYF. CDR3 nucleotides: TGCGCCAGCAGCCCCCGGGACAAGAGCTCCTACGAGCAGTACTTC.

The V and J genes are TRBV30 and TRBJ1-1; D perhaps matches TRBD1 (6 bases). Germline assignment: CDR1 GTSNPN and CDR2 SVGIG (reference sequence). The CDR3 consists of 11 residues. Trimming removed 4 bases from V and 4 bases from J, with 7 bases in between. CDR3 region: CAWNRATEAFF. As DNA, the CDR3 is TGTGCCTGGAACAGGGCCACTGAAGCTTTCTTT.

V and J are TRBV19 and TRBJ2-1; TRBD1 aligns across 7 bases. CDR1 is LNHDA, CDR2 SQIVND, per germline (reference sequence). The CDR3 loop spans 16 amino acids. V lost 4 bases, J lost 0 bases, and 6 bases stayed unmatched. CDR3 protein: CASSTGQAISYNEQFF. CDR3 sequence (DNA): TGTGCCAGTAGTACCGGACAGGCTATCTCCTACAATGAGCAGTTCTTC.

This chain links TRBV6-5 with TRBJ1-5, with 8 bases aligning to TRBD1. This CDR3 spans 14 amino acids. Germline loops: CDR1 MNHEY, CDR2 SVGAGI. V gave up 6 bases and J gave up 2 bases; unmatched junction bases: 3. For the CDR3, the DNA is TGTGCCAGCAGGCTGGACAGGGGCAATCAGCCCCAGCATTTT. Translating it yields CASRLDRGNQPQHF.

V gene TRBV29-1 combines with J gene TRBJ2-1, with 14 positions matching TRBD2. Germline assignment: CDR1 SQVTM and CDR2 ANQGSEA. The J segment lost 5 bases and the V segment lost 2 bases, leaving 2 bases of the junction unmatched. The length of the CDR3 is 15 residues. CDR3 bases: TGCAGCGTTGAAAGGACTAGCGGGGGGAACAATGAGCAGTTCTTC. This sequence encodes CSVERTSGGNNEQFF.

The rearrangement joins TRBV10-3 to TRBJ2-7; tentative D call: TRBD1 (5 bases). Germline loops: CDR1 ENHRY, CDR2 SYGVKD. V was cut by 2 bases and J by 7 bases, with 15 bases left in between. This CDR3 is built from 14 residues. This CDR3 reads CAISERGLGVEQYF. CDR3 nucleotides: TGTGCCATCAGTGAGAGGGGTTTAGGGGTAGAGCAGTACTTC.

The chain links TRBV5-1 to TRBJ2-3; D ambiguous. The V end was cut by 0 bases, the J end by 4 bases, with 6 bases between. Germline assignment: CDR1 SGHRS and CDR2 YFSETQ. CDR3 size: 13 residues. The CDR3 region is CASSLGSADTQYF. The CDR3 DNA sequence: TGCGCCAGCAGCTTGGGGAGCGCAGATACGCAGTATTTT. Filled out from reference TRBV5-1 and TRBJ2-3, the complete variable domain reads KAGVTQTPRYLIKTRGQQVTLSCSPISGHRSVSWYQQTPGQGLQFLFEYFSETQRNKGNFPGRFSGRQFSNSRSEMNVSTLELGDSALYLCASSLGSADTQYFGPGTRLTVL.

The chain carries TRBV11-2 and TRBJ1-5, with D possibly TRBD1 on 6 matching bases. The germline V gene has CDR1 SGHAT and CDR2 FQNNGV. The CDR3 runs to 15 residues. The V end lost 5 bases, the J end lost 0 bases, and 11 bases lay between the germline ends. In DNA form, the CDR3 reads TGTGCCAGCAGCCAAGGGGGGGATAGCAATCAGCCCCAGCATTTT. This translates into CASSQGGDSNQPQHF. The full variable domain, rest sourced from reference TRBV11-2 and TRBJ1-5, is EAGVAQSPRYKIIEKRQSVAFWCNPISGHATLYWYQQILGQGPKLLIQFQNNGVVDDSQLPKDRFSAERLKGVDSTLKIQPAKLEDSAVYLCASSQGGDSNQPQHFGDGTRLSIL.

In DNA, the CDR3 is TGTGCCATCAGTGACGGAGCGGGGGGCCGGGCGGCTTATACCGGGGAGCTGTTTTTT. Translating gives CAISDGAGGRAAYTGELFF. The gene calls are TRBV10-3 and TRBJ2-2, with 9 bases identical to TRBD2. This CDR3 contains 19 residues. Trimming took 3 bases from V and 5 from J; bases not matched to a gene: 16. In germline, CDR1 is ENHRY, CDR2 SYGVKD.

The gene calls are TRBV9 and TRBJ2-2; TRBD2 matches 7 bases. The CDR3 is 15 residues long. The J segment lost 0 bases and the V segment lost 4 bases, leaving 3 bases of the junction unmatched. From germline, CDR1 is SGDLS and CDR2 YYNGEE. The CDR3 bases are TGTGCCAGCAGCCTAGCGGTGACGAACACCGGGGAGCTGTTTTTT. Residues: CASSLAVTNTGELFF. The full variable domain, in which reference TRBV9 and TRBJ2-2 provide the parts outside the CDR3, is DSGVTQTPKHLITATGQRVTLRCSPRSGDLSVYWYQQSLDQGLQFLIQYYNGEERAKGNILERFSAQQFPDLHSELNLSSLELGDSALYFCASSLAVTNTGELFFGEGSRLTVL.